Each of the 12 T cell receptor beta chains below was sequenced from the same sample in a study of CD8+CD57+ T cells in acquired aplastic anemia. The TCR beta profiling, which covered VDJ combination and CDR3 sequence, was carried out using genomic DNA as the template. MiXCR, run by TCRdb on the reads, gives a single entry per CDR3 protein. This table has some 190,000 distinct CDR3 sequences, less than 55% appearing once. Specimen: sorted CD4+, CD8+, or CD8+CD57+ T cells (not recorded which) from PBMCs. These receptors all come from a human donor in good health.

This clonotype has at least ten counts. This may be a read error, as it is one base from a much larger clone. V is TRBV20-1 and J is TRBJ2-7; D remains unclear. Trimming shortened V by 4 bases and J by 4 bases, and 23 bases separated the two germline ends. Germline-derived CDR1 and CDR2 are DFQATT and SNEGSKA (reference sequence). This CDR3 region has 16 residues. In DNA, the CDR3 is TGCAGTGCTACGAGACCGGAACTCAAAGACCCATACGAGCAGTACTTC. Translation: CSATRPELKDPYEQYF.

A remark on this clonotype: Compared with germline, one end of the junction differs, possibly owing to a read error. This chain joins TRBV5-5 and TRBJ2-7; the match to TRBD1 covers 9 bases. Germline CDR1 is SGHKS and CDR2 is YYEKEE (reference sequence). This CDR3 spans 14 amino acids. The CDR3 loop reads CASSEGTGRYEQYF. The CDR3 nucleotides are TGCGCCAGCAGCGAAGGGACAGGGAGATACGAGCAGTACTTC. The full variable domain, rest sourced from reference TRBV5-5 and TRBJ2-7, is DAGVTQSPTHLIKTRGQQVTLRCSPISGHKSVSWYQQVLGQGPQFIFQYYEKEERGRGNFPDRFSARQFPNYSSELNVNALLLGDSALYLCASSEGTGRYEQYFGPGTRLTVT.

The chain is built from TRBV30 and TRBJ1-5; the match to TRBD1 covers 7 bases. The CDR3 spans 14 residues. Germline V CDR1 and CDR2: GTSNPN, SVGIG (reference sequence). V trimming: 8 bases; J trimming: 4 bases; junction bases outside the gene matches: 11. The CDR3 reads CAVQGEGPNQPQHF. The CDR3 DNA reads TGTGCCGTGCAGGGGGAAGGGCCGAATCAGCCCCAGCATTTT.

This clonotype occurred many times. V gene TRBV3-1 combines with J gene TRBJ1-2; TRBD1 might be the D (6 bases). Germline CDR1 is LGHDT and CDR2 is YNNKEL (reference sequence). Trimming removed 2 bases from V and 8 bases from J, with 12 bases in between. There are 13 residues in the CDR3. Written as DNA, the CDR3 is TGTGCCAGCAGCCAAATTGGACAGAGCGGCTACACCTTC. It encodes CASSQIGQSGYTF.

The chain is built from TRBV13 and TRBJ2-7; D is unresolved. Germline V gene sequence: CDR1 PRHDT, CDR2 FYEKMQ (reference sequence). The germline V and J ends were trimmed by 5 bases and 2 bases, with 10 bases remaining between them. CDR3 length equals 13 residues. Here the CDR3 reads CASSLGKPYEQYF. The CDR3 bases are TGTGCCAGCAGCCTGGGGAAACCCTACGAGCAGTACTTC. Based on the CDR3 plus reference TRBV13 and TRBJ2-7, the full variable domain is AAGVIQSPRHLIKEKRETATLKCYPIPRHDTVYWYQQGPGQDPQFLISFYEKMQSDKGSIPDRFSAQQFSDYHSELNMSSLELGDSALYFCASSLGKPYEQYFGPGTRLTVT.

A remark on this clonotype: A much larger clone is a single base away; this may be a read error. The V and J genes are TRBV10-3 and TRBJ1-2; unclear D gene. The CDR3 spans 14 residues. Germline CDR1 is ENHRY and CDR2 is SYGVKD. The CDR3 sequence is CASRLAGSVYGYAF. As DNA, the CDR3 is TGTGCCAGCAGGCTCGCGGGGTCTGTATATGGCTACGCCTTC.

Many counts were recorded for this clonotype. This rearrangement joins TRBV5-1 to TRBJ1-1, with D unresolved. CDR1 SGHRS and CDR2 YFSETQ come from the germline V gene. V was shortened by 0 bases and J by 1 base, with 10 bases between the two germline ends. There are 15 residues in the CDR3. The CDR3 sequence: CASSLGASKNTEAFF. CDR3 bases: TGCGCCAGCAGCTTGGGGGCCAGTAAGAACACTGAAGCTTTCTTT.

V and J are TRBV2 and TRBJ2-5; 9 bases align to TRBD1. The ends lost 5 bases at V and 5 bases at J; junction bases unmatched: 15. CDR3 size: 17 residues. CDR1 and CDR2 from the germline V gene are SNHLY and FYNNEI. As DNA, the CDR3 is TGTGCCAGCAGTTCGCCACAGGGGGCGGCAAGGCGTGAGACCCAGTACTTC. The encoded protein is CASSSPQGAARRETQYF.

This clonotype has a single count. The V and J genes are TRBV9 and TRBJ2-5; 7 nucleotides line up with TRBD1. This CDR3 region has 15 residues. The V gene end was trimmed by 3 bases and the J gene end by 2 bases; junction bases not matched to a gene: 7. Germline V gene data show CDR1 as SGDLS and CDR2 as YYNGEE. Written as DNA, the CDR3 is TGTGCCAGCAGCGCGATGGGACAGCTTCAAGAGACCCAGTACTTC. This gives the protein CASSAMGQLQETQYF.

V gene TRBV29-1 combines with J gene TRBJ2-1, with D hard to call. Looked up from germline, CDR1 is SQVTM and CDR2 is ANQGSEA. This CDR3 is 12 amino acids long. Between the trimmed V and J ends, which lost 2 bases and 7 bases, there was a span of 9 bases. In DNA form, the CDR3 reads TGCAGCGTTGAACTGTTGGGAAATGAGCAGTTCTTC. This encodes CSVELLGNEQFF.

This chain joins TRBV25-1 and TRBJ1-2, with a weak D call TRBD1 (6 bases). The V gene lost 9 bases and the J gene lost 7 bases, with 21 bases spanning the gap. The CDR3 runs 14 residues. Germline V gives CDR1 MGHDK, CDR2 SYGVNS. CDR3 protein: CASGLPGTLSGYTF. DNA for the CDR3: TGTGCCAGTGGACTACCAGGGACATTAAGTGGCTACACCTTC.

The J gene is TRBJ1-3, the V gene TRBV6-2 or TRBV6-3; D remains unclear. Germline assignment: CDR1 MNHEY and CDR2 SVGEGT. CDR3 length: 14 residues. V gave up 5 bases and J gave up 5 bases, with 13 bases separating them. In DNA form, the CDR3 reads TGTGCCAGCAGTGTTTCGCCGCCCCGAAACACCATATATTTT. Translating gives CASSVSPPRNTIYF.